These 13 T cell receptor beta chains were all obtained from the same sample, sequenced in a study of identical twins. TCRdb re-analysed the 5' RACE reads in MiXCR, keeping a single row per CDR3 protein. The sample shows about 190,000 distinct CDR3 sequences, approximately 15% of them seen only once. These data were also filed under a second study, of T cells expressing NK-cell markers.

The sequenced sample consisted of CD8+ T cells sorted from blood. The receptors stem from a woman under 30 in good health.

This clonotype has just a few counts. The chain employs TRBV9 and TRBJ2-2; no clear D. Per germline, CDR1 SGDLS and CDR2 YYNGEE. The V and J ends lost 0 bases and 8 bases respectively, with 5 bases between them. The CDR3 extends over 12 amino acids. The CDR3, as DNA: TGTGCCAGCAGCGTAGTGCTTGGGGAGCTGTTTTTT. It yields the protein CASSVVLGELFF.

This clonotype was found a few times. CDR3 sequence: CASSFGLAYNEQFF. CDR3 bases: TGTGCCAGCAGTTTTGGTCTAGCCTACAATGAGCAGTTCTTC. V is TRBV12-3 or TRBV12-4 and J is TRBJ2-1; unclear D gene. The CDR3 sequence is 14 residues long. V lost 3 bases and J 2 bases, leaving 8 bases between the germline ends.

The chain links TRBV12-3 or TRBV12-4 to TRBJ1-2; no reliable D call. Between the trimmed V and J ends, which lost 4 bases and 4 bases, there was a span of 10 bases. The CDR3 extends over 13 amino acids. In DNA form, the CDR3 reads TGTGCCAGCAGTTCCGGTCGGGGCTATGGCTACACCTTC. Translating it yields CASSSGRGYGYTF.

This clonotype turned up a few times. J is TRBJ2-1 and V is TRBV6-2 or TRBV6-3; TRBD2 matches at 11 bases. The CDR3 covers 14 residues. Looked up from germline, CDR1 is MNHEY and CDR2 is SVGEGT. The junction had 5 bases not matched to a gene; V was cut back by 5 bases and J by 8 bases. The CDR3 DNA is TGTGCCAGCAGTGGACTAGCGGGTTACGATGAGCAGTTCTTC. Its translation is CASSGLAGYDEQFF.

This clonotype was counted only a few times. The chain is built from TRBV12-3 or TRBV12-4 and TRBJ1-2; a possible D gene is TRBD1 (6 bases). Trimming took off 6 bases at V and 9 bases at J, with 29 bases between the two ends. This CDR3 is built from 17 residues. The CDR3 DNA sequence: TGTGCCAGCAGCATCACCCTGAACAGGGCTTTAGGGGGAAGCTACACCTTC. Translating it yields CASSITLNRALGGSYTF.

The chain links TRBV6-2 or TRBV6-3 to TRBJ1-2; D perhaps matches TRBD1 (6 bases). V was clipped by 5 bases and J by 7 bases, with 11 bases between them. Germline V gives CDR1 MNHEY, CDR2 SVGEGT. The CDR3 spans 12 residues. The CDR3 loop is CASSQGWRGYTF. CDR3 bases: TGTGCCAGCAGTCAGGGGTGGCGTGGCTACACCTTC.

This clonotype has only a few counts. The V and J genes are TRBV6-2 or TRBV6-3 and TRBJ2-7; TRBD1 matches at 8 bases. The germline CDR1 and CDR2 sequences are MNHEY and SVGEGT. The CDR3 totals 13 residues. V lost 4 bases and J lost 6; bases outside the gene matches: 5. CDR3 in amino acids: CASSLTGVGEQYF. Here the CDR3 DNA reads TGTGCCAGCAGTTTGACAGGGGTCGGCGAGCAGTACTTC.

V gene TRBV9 combines with J gene TRBJ2-1; TRBD2 matches 7 bases. From germline, CDR1 is SGDLS and CDR2 YYNGEE. The CDR3 runs 14 residues. V lost 3 bases to trimming and J lost 6 bases; unmatched junction nucleotides: 6. For the CDR3, the DNA is TGTGCCAGCAGCGGCCGGACTAGGATCAATGAGCAGTTCTTC. As protein: CASSGRTRINEQFF. Full variable domain (outside the CDR3, taken from reference TRBV9 and TRBJ2-1): DSGVTQTPKHLITATGQRVTLRCSPRSGDLSVYWYQQSLDQGLQFLIQYYNGEERAKGNILERFSAQQFPDLHSELNLSSLELGDSALYFCASSGRTRINEQFFGPGTRLTVL.

In its sample, this clonotype was seen a few times. CDR3 nucleotides: TGTGCCAGCAGCTTACCCGGCGAGCAGTACTTC. This gives the protein CASSLPGEQYF. The J gene is TRBJ2-7, the V gene TRBV7-8; D gene uncertain. This CDR3 is built from 11 residues. Per germline, CDR1 SGHVS and CDR2 FQNEAQ. Between the trimmed V and J ends, which lost 2 bases and 6 bases, there was a span of 5 bases.

This clonotype was seen only a few times. The V and J genes are TRBV4-1 and TRBJ2-1, with 12 bases that match TRBD1. Losses at the gene ends were 1 base for V and 7 bases for J; bases not matched to a gene: 5. The CDR3 totals 16 residues. The germline gives CDR1 MGHRA, CDR2 YSYEKL. CDR3 sequence reads: CASSQAPGQGANEQFF. The CDR3 region has the DNA TGCGCCAGCAGCCAAGCACCGGGACAGGGGGCAAATGAGCAGTTCTTC.

The V gene is TRBV9, the J gene TRBJ2-1, with D hard to call. From germline, CDR1 is SGDLS and CDR2 YYNGEE. V shed 4 bases and J shed 6 bases, with 8 bases lying between them. The CDR3 sequence is 12 residues long. The CDR3 coding sequence is TGTGCCAGCAGCACCTGGGGCAATGAGCAGTTCTTC. This translates into CASSTWGNEQFF.

This clonotype was counted a few times. The chain is built from TRBV9 and TRBJ2-3; no clear D gene. Germline assignment: CDR1 SGDLS and CDR2 YYNGEE. The V end was cut by 7 bases, the J end by 7 bases, with 4 bases between. CDR3 length: 9 amino acids. CDR3 sequence: CASGNTQYF. In DNA form, the CDR3 reads TGTGCCAGCGGAAATACGCAGTATTTT.

This clonotype turned up a few times. The V and J genes are TRBV7-2 and TRBJ2-3, with D tentatively TRBD2 (7 bases). The CDR3 spans 16 residues. Trimming left V 1 base short and J 1 base short, with 12 bases between. Germline assignment: CDR1 SGHTA and CDR2 FQGNSA. The CDR3 reads CASSLGGGAGTDTQYF. The CDR3 DNA follows: TGTGCCAGCAGCTTAGGTGGGGGGGCCGGCACAGATACGCAGTATTTT.